A single sample is the source of the 16 T cell receptor beta chains below, sequenced in a study of T cell clonality in common variable immunodeficiency. Study-wide results and caveats: Fewer deletions and N-nucleotide insertions were reportedly seen in common variable immunodeficiency TCR beta sequences.

Their antigens are not known. TCRdb keeps only in-frame clones here, not all; method: immunoSEQ multiplex PCR. This repertoire comprises more than 6,500 clones; its ten largest clones make up around 3.8%. The specimen was peripheral blood mononuclear cells. Every receptor here comes from a human donor with common variable immunodeficiency.

A word on this clone: Read coverage stops 3 residues before the CDR3 terminus; the germline J gene supplies the remainder. V gene TRBV19 combines with J gene TRBJ1-2, with 10 bases fitting TRBD1. Germline lookup yields CDR1 LNHDA and CDR2 SQIVND (reference sequence). There are 17 residues in the CDR3. J lost 3 bases, V lost 0 bases, and 7 bases had no gene match. The CDR3 DNA, read in part, is TGTGCCAGTAGTATAGATCTGGAGACAGGGGGCTACTATGGC. As protein: CASSIDLETGGYYG. The complete CDR3 sequence is CASSIDLETGGYYGYTF.

Frequency places this clone as medium-sized. The read falls 3 residues short of the CDR3 end, and the missing part is taken from the germline J gene. The chain couples TRBV30 to TRBJ1-4; perhaps TRBD1 as D (5 bases). Germline V gene data show CDR1 as GTSNPN and CDR2 as SVGIG (reference sequence). The V end lost 3 bases, the J end lost 7 bases, and 12 bases lay between the germline ends. This CDR3 spans 13 amino acids. The CDR3 DNA, read in part, is TGTGCCTGGAGGCGGACACCCTCTGAAAAA. This gives the protein CAWRRTPSEK. In full, the CDR3 reads CAWRRTPSEKLFF.

This clone counts as medium-sized by frequency. Partial CDR3 DNA: TGCAGTGCCAATCAGGGGGGAGATCAAGAGACC. It yields the protein CSANQGGDQET. The whole CDR3 region reads CSANQGGDQETQYF. The chain links TRBV20-1 to TRBJ2-5; D might be TRBD1 (7 bases). Read sequence stops 3 residues before the CDR3 end, and the germline J gene provides the missing end. The V and J ends lost 6 bases and 2 bases respectively, with 16 bases between them. CDR1 and CDR2 from the germline V gene are DFQATT and SNEGSKA (reference sequence). CDR3 length equals 14 residues.

This clone is classed as medium-sized by frequency. The missing CDR3 end, 3 residues past where the read stops, is filled in from the germline J gene. The V and J genes are TRBV20-1 and TRBJ1-1, with D possibly being TRBD1 (5 bases). This CDR3 region has 13 residues. V was trimmed by 3 bases and J by 0 bases, leaving 8 bases between them. Germline V CDR1 and CDR2: DFQATT, SNEGSKA (reference sequence). The sequenced part of the CDR3 DNA is TGCAGTGCTAGGGAGGACATGAACACTGAA. This sequence encodes CSAREDMNTE. The complete CDR3 reads CSAREDMNTEAFF.

This clone counts as medium-sized by frequency. The CDR3 end falls 3 residues outside the read, so it is completed with the germline J gene. The rearrangement uses TRBV19 and TRBJ2-3; D call uncertain. Per the germline V gene, CDR1 is LNHDA and CDR2 is SQIVND (reference sequence). This CDR3 has 14 residues. With 3 bases removed from V and 2 bases from J, the gap between germline ends came to 9 bases. The CDR3 bases that were read are TGTGCCAGTAGTATTGGGCTCAACACAGATACG. This gives the protein CASSIGLNTDT. The full CDR3 protein is CASSIGLNTDTQYF. The full variable domain, with the rest looked up from reference TRBV19 and TRBJ2-3, is DGGITQSPKYLFRKEGQNVTLSCEQNLNHDAMYWYRQDPGQGLRLIYYSQIVNDFQKGDIAEGYSVSREKKESFPLTVTSAQKNPTAFYLCASSIGLNTDTQYFGPGTRLTVL.

To note about this clone: The CDR3 end is not reached by the read, which stops 3 residues before it; the germline J gene fills it in. The chain carries TRBV18 and TRBJ2-1, with 9 bases matching TRBD1. The germline CDR1 and CDR2 sequences are KGHSH and LQKENI. With V trimmed by 3 bases and J by 0 bases, 3 bases remained unmatched. The CDR3 is made up of 16 amino acids. Partial CDR3 DNA: TGTGCCAGCTCACCGGGACAGGGAAGCTCCTACAATGAG. Translating gives CASSPGQGSSYNE. The whole CDR3 sequence is CASSPGQGSSYNEQFF.

About this clone: The read ends 3 residues shy of where the CDR3 ends; the end is completed using the germline J gene. J is TRBJ2-5 and V is TRBV7-6; TRBD1 matches at 7 bases. V dropped 5 bases and J dropped 5; count of bases not matched to a gene: 8. Germline V CDR1 and CDR2: SGHVS, FNYEAQ. CDR3 size: 14 residues. The CDR3 reads CASSRPTGPETQYF. The DNA read from the CDR3 is TGTGCCAGCAGCCGACCGACAGGGCCCGAGACC.

Regarding this clone: Sequencing ends 3 residues short of the CDR3 end; the germline J gene provides the rest. The chain links TRBV6-2 or TRBV6-3 to TRBJ2-2; D uncertain. There are 13 residues in the CDR3. Germline loops: CDR1 MNHEY, CDR2 SVGEGT. Trimming cost V 7 bases and J 6 bases, with 12 bases left between them. CDR3 region: CASTPDQAGELFF. Partial CDR3 DNA: TGTGCCAGCACACCCGATCAGGCCGGGGAG.

CDR3 DNA (partial): TGTGCCAGTAGTATAGAGGGGGCGCATGGC. Translated, it gives CASSIEGAHG. The CDR3 reads in full as CASSIEGAHGYTF. The rearrangement joins TRBV19 to TRBJ1-2; possible D gene TRBD1, 6 bases. The CDR3 extends 3 residues past the end of the read, so its final part is completed from the germline J gene. CDR1 and CDR2 (germline): LNHDA, SQIVND (reference sequence). CDR3 length equals 13 residues. Trimming took off 0 bases at V and 6 bases at J, with 8 bases between the two ends.

In regard to this clone: The observed sequence ends 3 residues before the CDR3 terminus, with the missing tail filled in from the germline J gene. The chain carries TRBV7-2 and TRBJ2-5, with a tentative D call TRBD1 (6 bases). This CDR3 has 14 residues. Germline CDR1 reads SGHTA; CDR2 reads FQGNSA. V was cut by 0 bases and J by 6 bases, with 11 bases left in between. CDR3 DNA (partial): TGTGCCAGCAGCTTAGCAGGGGGTAGGCAGACC. As protein: CASSLAGGRQT. In full, the CDR3 reads CASSLAGGRQTQYF.

Remarks on this clone: Read coverage stops 3 residues before the CDR3 terminus; the germline J gene supplies the remainder. The gene calls are TRBV18 and TRBJ2-5; D might be TRBD2 (7 bases). The CDR3 sequence is 15 residues long. The germline CDR1 and CDR2 sequences are KGHSH and LQKENI. Trimming left V 0 bases short and J 7 bases short, with 15 bases between. The CDR3 spells CASSPPDRPGGTQYF. The CDR3 bases that were read are TGTGCCAGCTCACCACCGGACAGACCGGGAGGGACC.

As for this clone: The CDR3 extends 3 residues past the end of the read, so its final part is completed from the germline J gene. The chain recombines TRBV19 with TRBJ2-2, with 11 bases matching TRBD2. V lost 3 bases, J lost 5 bases, and 2 bases stayed unmatched. The CDR3 contains 15 residues. Per the germline V gene, CDR1 is LNHDA and CDR2 is SQIVND (reference sequence). The sequenced part of the CDR3 DNA is TGTGCCAGTAGTATTAGCGGGAGGGGAACCGGGGAG. Its protein is CASSISGRGTGE. The whole CDR3 sequence reads CASSISGRGTGELFF.

Remarks on this clone: The read finishes 3 residues shy of the CDR3 end, and the germline J gene is used to complete it. The rearrangement links TRBV20-1 to TRBJ2-5; D is ambiguous. This CDR3 has 13 residues. Germline values: CDR1 DFQATT, CDR2 SNEGSKA (reference sequence). Trimming took 0 bases from V and 2 from J, leaving 7 bases between them. The sequenced part of the CDR3 DNA is TGCAGTGCTAGAGATCCCTTTCAAGAGACC. Its translation: CSARDPFQET. The CDR3, in full, reads CSARDPFQETQYF.

This CDR3 reads CASTSFVQETQYF. The part of the CDR3 DNA that was read is TGTGCCAGCACCTCTTTCGTCCAAGAGACC. The rearrangement uses TRBV7-9 and TRBJ2-5, with unresolved D. Coverage ceases 3 residues before the CDR3 finishes, and the germline J gene fills in the end. CDR3 length: 13 amino acids. The germline CDR1 and CDR2 sequences are SEHNR and FQNEAQ (reference sequence). Trimming left V 7 bases short and J 1 base short, with 10 bases between.

This clone is deemed medium-sized by its frequency. The CDR3 extends 3 residues past the end of the read, so its final part is completed from the germline J gene. The V gene is TRBV3-1 (or the pseudogene TRBV3-2), the J gene TRBJ2-7, with 7 positions matching TRBD1. Germline CDR1 reads LGHDT; CDR2 reads YNNKEL (reference sequence). V was pared by 0 bases and J by 4 bases, with 3 bases of the junction left unmatched. This CDR3 region has 14 residues. CDR3 bases read: TGTGCCAGCAGCCAAGATCACAGGGGTTACGAG. Protein sequence: CASSQDHRGYE. The whole CDR3 protein reads CASSQDHRGYEQYF.

Worth noting for this clone: The observed sequence ends 3 residues before the CDR3 terminus, with the missing tail filled in from the germline J gene. This chain uses TRBV19 with TRBJ2-4; 7 nucleotides line up with TRBD2. V shed 6 bases and J 2 bases; nucleotides not matched to a gene: 7. Germline V CDR1 and CDR2: LNHDA, SQIVND (reference sequence). The CDR3 covers 15 residues. CDR3 bases read: TGTGCCAGTAGCAGGGAGGGTCTAACCAAAAACATT. Amino acid sequence: CASSREGLTKNI. The CDR3 in full is CASSREGLTKNIQYF.